This TCR beta chain appears in the sequencing data of a study of cytomegalovirus exposure and HLA in healthy donors. Study-wide results and limits: Among CMV-associated TCR beta chains, most appeared HLA-restricted in a later analysis.

Comment on this clone: Its antigen is as yet unknown.

Germline V gives CDR1 SNHLY, CDR2 FYNNEI. This CDR3 region has 16 residues. The ends lost 10 bases at V and 3 bases at J; junction bases unmatched: 16. The PCR made use of 60 Vbeta and 13 Jbeta primers. Here immunoSEQ multiplex PCR was the method, and the copy in TCRdb shows in-frame clones only, minus some. The data show approximately 240,000 clones, around 89% seen once. Material: PBMCs. The chain couples TRBV2 to TRBJ1-1; 8 positions agree with TRBD1. This TCR was recovered from a woman between 18 and 29 years old in good health and CMV-seronegative. The CDR3 region has the DNA TGTGCCAAAAACGTCGGACAGGGTATTTCGGACACTGAAGCTTTCTTT. Its protein is CAKNVGQGISDTEAFF.